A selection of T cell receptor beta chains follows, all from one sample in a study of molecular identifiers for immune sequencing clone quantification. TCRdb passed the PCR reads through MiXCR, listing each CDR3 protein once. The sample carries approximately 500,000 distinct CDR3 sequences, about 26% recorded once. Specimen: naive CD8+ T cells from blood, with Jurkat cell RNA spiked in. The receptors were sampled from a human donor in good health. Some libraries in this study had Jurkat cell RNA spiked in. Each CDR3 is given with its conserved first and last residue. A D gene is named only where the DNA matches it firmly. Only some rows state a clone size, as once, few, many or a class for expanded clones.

CDR3: CSATPTEANYGYTF; DNA: TGCAGTGCTACCCCCACAGAAGCTAACTATGGCTACACCTTC; J: TRBJ1-2; D: NA; size: few; V: TRBV20-1
CDR3: CASSIGGMRELFF; DNA: TGTGCCAGTAGTATAGGAGGGATGAGGGAGCTGTTTTTT; J: TRBJ2-2; D: NA; size: few; V: TRBV19
CDR3: CASSPRATTGFSYGQYF; DNA: TGTGCCAGCAGCCCGAGGGCCACAACAGGGTTTTCCTACGGGCAGTACTTC; J: TRBJ2-7; D: NA; size: NA; V: TRBV21-1
CDR3: CASSPDRPTGAFF; DNA: TGTGCCAGCTCACCCGACAGGCCCACTGGAGCTTTCTTT; J: TRBJ1-1; D: NA; size: NA; V: TRBV18
CDR3: CASREVTGGGHYEQYF; DNA: TGTGCCAGCAGGGAAGTTACCGGGGGCGGCCACTACGAGCAGTACTTC; J: TRBJ2-7; D: NA; size: few; V: TRBV6-2/TRBV6-3
CDR3: CASSLGQPSSYNEQFF; DNA: TGTGCCAGCAGCTTAGGGCAGCCGAGCTCCTACAATGAGCAGTTCTTC; J: TRBJ2-1; D: NA; size: few; V: TRBV13
CDR3: CASSQLMTGGASHEQFF; DNA: TGTGCCAGCAGCCAATTAATGACAGGGGGCGCTTCCCATGAGCAGTTCTTC; J: TRBJ2-1; D: TRBD1; size: NA; V: TRBV14
CDR3: CASTPRTGGAYEQYF; DNA: TGTGCCAGCACCCCCAGGACTGGCGGCGCCTACGAGCAGTACTTC; J: TRBJ2-7; D: NA; size: few; V: TRBV6-2/TRBV6-3
CDR3: CASSQVVQSNQPQHF; DNA: TGCGCCAGCAGCCAAGTGGTGCAAAGCAATCAGCCCCAGCATTTT; J: TRBJ1-5; D: NA; size: few; V: TRBV4-1
CDR3: CASENTGELFF; DNA: TGTGCCAGCGAGAACACCGGGGAGCTGTTTTTT; J: TRBJ2-2; D: NA; size: few; V: TRBV9
CDR3: CASSQVAGSGGDTQYF; DNA: TGCGCCAGCAGCCAAGTCGCCGGGAGCGGGGGAGATACGCAGTATTTT; J: TRBJ2-3; D: TRBD2; size: many; V: TRBV4-3
CDR3: CASSLVTSGGNEQYF; DNA: TGTGCCAGCAGCTTAGTAACTAGCGGGGGGAATGAGCAGTACTTC; J: TRBJ2-7; D: TRBD2; size: NA; V: TRBV7-9
CDR3: CSVEGGNPTYEQYF; DNA: TGCAGCGTTGAAGGGGGAAATCCTACCTACGAGCAGTACTTC; J: TRBJ2-7; D: NA; size: few; V: TRBV29-1
CDR3: CASSYGWAGGSGELFF; DNA: TGTGCCAGCAGTTACGGATGGGCAGGGGGCTCCGGGGAGCTGTTTTTT; J: TRBJ2-2; D: TRBD1; size: few; V: TRBV6-5
CDR3: CASSLTGGLGEKLFF; DNA: TGTGCCAGCAGCCTAACCGGCGGTCTTGGTGAAAAACTGTTTTTT; J: TRBJ1-4; D: NA; size: NA; V: TRBV6-5
CDR3: CASSVGIGTSERGVHTQYF; DNA: TGTGCCAGCAGCGTAGGAATTGGGACTAGCGAGCGTGGGGTGCATACGCAGTATTTT; J: TRBJ2-3; D: TRBD2; size: many; V: TRBV9
CDR3: CASSLWGSSGRAREQYF; DNA: TGTGCCAGCAGTTTATGGGGGTCCAGCGGGAGGGCTCGGGAGCAGTACTTC; J: TRBJ2-7; D: TRBD2; size: NA; V: TRBV27
CDR3: CSARGRESEQYF; DNA: TGCAGTGCTAGGGGGCGGGAGAGCGAGCAGTACTTC; J: TRBJ2-7; D: TRBD2; size: few; V: TRBV20-1
CDR3: CANSQDRTGGYGYTF; DNA: TGCGCCAACAGCCAAGATAGGACAGGGGGCTATGGCTACACCTTC; J: TRBJ1-2; D: TRBD1; size: NA; V: TRBV4-3
CDR3: CASSFSPEDSLQYF; DNA: TGTGCCAGCAGCTTTTCCCCAGAGGATTCATTGCAGTACTTC; J: TRBJ2-4; D: NA; size: many; V: TRBV5-5
CDR3: CASSQDGRGAIVNEQFF; DNA: TGCGCCAGCAGCCAAGATGGGCGGGGGGCCATAGTGAATGAGCAGTTCTTC; J: TRBJ2-1; D: TRBD2; size: NA; V: TRBV4-3
CDR3: CSTRGRQGFRNTIYF; DNA: TGCAGTACTAGAGGAAGACAGGGCTTTAGAAACACCATATATTTT; J: TRBJ1-3; D: TRBD1; size: NA; V: TRBV20-1
CDR3: CASSSIWDRAKNIQYF; DNA: TGTGCCAGCAGTTCAATCTGGGACAGAGCAAAAAACATTCAGTACTTC; J: TRBJ2-4; D: TRBD1; size: NA; V: TRBV27
CDR3: CASSQHSFGGATTETQYF; DNA: TGTGCCAGCAGCCAACACAGTTTTGGGGGCGCAACCACCGAGACCCAGTACTTC; J: TRBJ2-5; D: NA; size: NA; V: TRBV3-2
CDR3: CASSQDFGTGDSPLHF; DNA: TGCGCCAGCAGCCAAGATTTCGGGACAGGTGATTCACCCCTCCACTTT; J: TRBJ1-6; D: TRBD1; size: NA; V: TRBV4-3
CDR3: CASRLGGQAPQYF; DNA: TGTGCCAGCCGCCTCGGGGGCCAAGCGCCCCAGTACTTC; J: TRBJ2-5; D: NA; size: NA; V: TRBV6-5
CDR3: CATSDLSLNTGELFF; DNA: TGTGCCACCAGTGATTTATCTCTTAACACCGGGGAGCTGTTTTTT; J: TRBJ2-2; D: NA; size: many; V: TRBV24-1